The T cell receptor beta chain under discussion was sequenced for a study of cytomegalovirus exposure and HLA in healthy donors. Notes on the study in general: Follow-up analysis found HLA locus-dependent TCR association rates, highest for DRB1 and lowest for HLA-C. TCR beta chains numbering approximately 150 were designated cytomegalovirus-associated. Trimming of TCR beta V- and J-genes showed a link, identified in a later analysis, to a missense DCLRE1C variant.

The germline gives CDR1 MGHRA, CDR2 YSYEKL. Trimming at V came to 3 bases and at J to 7 bases, leaving 8 bases not matched to a gene. The CDR3 consists of 16 residues. Concerning this clone: What it binds is not known.

The PCR had 60 Vbeta and 13 Jbeta primers. Only in-frame clones appear in the TCRdb table, and some are missing; sequencing was by immunoSEQ multiplex PCR. The sample includes around 70,000 clones, less than 80% of them seen just once. The sequenced material came from PBMCs. The chain carries TRBV4-1 and TRBJ2-1, with TRBD1 matching 11 bases. This TCR was sampled from a middle-aged woman in good health and CMV-seropositive. The DNA for the CDR3 is TGCGCCAGCAGCCAGCAAGGACAGGGGGCCCGGAATGAGCAGTTCTTC. Protein: CASSQQGQGARNEQFF.